The sequence of this T cell receptor (beta chain) was determined in a study of CD8 T cells in Susac syndrome. Reverse transcription used about 0.45 to 1 ug RNA and random hexamers. TCRdb analysed the immunoSEQ multiplex PCR reads with MiXCR anew, one entry per CDR3 protein. The table has 130,000 or so distinct CDR3 sequences, 96% seen once; the top ten hold more than 0.12%. This CDR3 has 16 residues. Trimming removed 0 bases at V and 4 bases at J, with 13 bases between. Germline-derived CDR1 and CDR2 are SGDLS and YYNGEE. The TCR comes from a human donor with Susac syndrome. The V and J genes are TRBV9 and TRBJ2-2, with D unclear. Material for sequencing was CD4+ T cells from PBMCs. The CDR3 region is CASSVGWAALTGELFF. The DNA of the CDR3 is TGTGCCAGCAGCGTAGGTTGGGCAGCACTCACCGGGGAGCTGTTTTTT.